This T cell receptor beta chain was captured in a study of OX40 agonist ivuxolimab in advanced cancers. Overall study: Across the patients, intravenous ivuxolimab was delivered every 2 weeks at 0.01 to 10 mg/kg.

Some clones are missing from TCRdb's copy, which holds only in-frame ones; the method was immunoSEQ multiplex PCR. There are 50,000 to 75,000 clones in the sample; approximately 90% occur only once, and less than 0.45% lies in the top ten. CDR3 size: 13 residues. The germline CDR1 and CDR2 sequences are KGHSH and LQKENI. V lost 6 bases to trimming and J lost 0 bases, with 8 bases between them. The chain has TRBV18 and TRBJ1-1; D might be TRBD1 (5 bases). Material: CD4+ or CD8+ T cells sorted from blood, obtained in a trial of the OX40 agonist ivuxolimab. This receptor was obtained from an adult with an advanced solid tumor such as melanoma, head and neck, liver or kidney cancer. This CDR3 reads CASSRQMNTEAFF. In DNA form, the CDR3 reads TGTGCCAGCTCGAGACAGATGAACACTGAAGCTTTCTTT.